Listed here are 20 T cell receptor beta chains from one sample, sequenced in a study of blood T cell repertoires in COVID-19. TCRdb's copy holds only in-frame clones and misses some; the assay was immunoSEQ multiplex PCR. This table holds about 120,000 clones, about 80% found once. Sequencing was performed on peripheral blood. These receptors originate from a woman aged 45-59 years with acute or convalescent COVID-19.

CDR3 coding DNA: TGTGCCAGCAGCCCAGGGGGCGGGGAGACCCAGTACTTC. Amino acid sequence: CASSPGGGETQYF. The chain has TRBV7-9 and TRBJ2-5; 8 bases agree with TRBD1. The CDR3 consists of 13 residues. V was pared by 5 bases and J by 5 bases, with 4 bases of the junction left unmatched. Germline V gene lookup returns CDR1 SEHNR and CDR2 FQNEAQ (reference sequence).

The chain combines TRBV5-1 with TRBJ1-1; a weak D match, TRBD1 (6 bases). V lost 3 bases and J lost 2, with 8 bases in between. CDR1 SGHRS and CDR2 YFSETQ come from the germline V gene. The CDR3 loop spans 13 amino acids. DNA of the CDR3: TGCGCCAGCAGCTGGGGACAAAACACTGAAGCTTTCTTT. Amino acids: CASSWGQNTEAFF.

This clone showed up just once. The CDR3 here is CASREYRGGYTF. The CDR3 DNA is TGTGCCAGCAGAGAATACAGGGGCGGCTACACCTTC. The chain carries TRBV2 and TRBJ1-2, with 7 bases that match TRBD1. In germline, CDR1 is SNHLY, CDR2 FYNNEI. J lost 8 bases, V lost 6 bases, and 6 bases had no gene match. This CDR3 is built from 12 residues.

The rearrangement joins TRBV14 to TRBJ1-2; maybe TRBD1 (6 bases). Germline CDR1 and CDR2: SGHDN and FVKESK. Trimming cost V 2 bases and J 8 bases, with 18 bases left between them. This CDR3 contains 15 residues. The CDR3 DNA reads TGTGCCAGCAGCCAATCCCTAGGGGGGGCGCAAGGCTACACCTTC. Its translation: CASSQSLGGAQGYTF.

The rearrangement joins TRBV28 to TRBJ2-1; D might be TRBD2 (6 bases). The CDR3 spans 14 residues. Germline CDR1 and CDR2: MDHEN and SYDVKM. Trimming removed 3 bases at V and 7 bases at J, with 13 bases between. CDR3 amino acids: CASSFTGSTNEQFF. The DNA for the CDR3 is TGTGCCAGCAGTTTTACCGGGAGTACTAATGAGCAGTTCTTC. The whole variable domain, remainder taken from reference TRBV28 and TRBJ2-1, is DVKVTQSSRYLVKRTGEKVFLECVQDMDHENMFWYRQDPGLGLRLIYFSYDVKMKEKGDIPEGYSVSREKKERFSLILESASTNQTSMYLCASSFTGSTNEQFFGPGTRLTVL.

This sequence joins TRBV5-1 and TRBJ1-1; 8 bases match TRBD1. V shed 7 bases, J shed 1 base, and the junction held 12 bases outside the gene matches. The CDR3 is 16 residues long. From germline, CDR1 is SGHRS and CDR2 YFSETQ. CDR3 sequence reads: CASRPGTGSANTEAFF. The CDR3 bases are TGCGCCAGCCGTCCCGGGACAGGTTCCGCGAACACTGAAGCTTTCTTT.

The chain links TRBV15 to TRBJ1-4, with 8 nucleotides matching TRBD1. V lost 3 bases, J lost 1 base, and 7 bases stayed unmatched. Germline values: CDR1 LNHNV, CDR2 YYDKDF (reference sequence). The CDR3 extends over 17 amino acids. CDR3 bases: TGTGCCACCAGCAGTCGGGACAGGCCAGAAACTAATGAAAAACTGTTTTTT. Translating gives CATSSRDRPETNEKLFF.

The rearrangement uses TRBV18 and TRBJ1-2; 7 nucleotides agree with TRBD1. This CDR3 is built from 13 residues. With V trimmed by 6 bases and J by 4 bases, 5 bases remained unmatched. Germline values: CDR1 KGHSH, CDR2 LQKENI. The CDR3 spells CASSPDRVYGYTF. DNA of the CDR3: TGTGCCAGCTCTCCTGACAGGGTCTATGGCTACACCTTC.

The rearrangement joins TRBV30 to TRBJ2-1; 12 bases agree with TRBD2. Unmatched junction bases numbered 4, after V lost 4 bases and J lost 6 bases. The germline gives CDR1 GTSNPN, CDR2 SVGIG (reference sequence). The CDR3 has 14 residues. This CDR3 reads CAWIRTSGVNEQFF. The CDR3 DNA follows: TGTGCCTGGATTCGGACTAGCGGGGTCAATGAGCAGTTCTTC.

This chain links TRBV18 with TRBJ2-1, with TRBD2 matching 8 bases. The CDR3 loop spans 15 amino acids. CDR1 and CDR2 (germline): KGHSH, LQKENI. The ends lost 3 bases at V and 6 bases at J; junction bases unmatched: 7. DNA for the CDR3: TGTGCCAGCTCACCGTCGAGCGGGAGTGTCAATGAGCAGTTCTTC. Its protein product is CASSPSSGSVNEQFF.

The CDR3: CASKSMGAVLNEKLFF. The CDR3 DNA reads TGTGCCAGCAAATCAATGGGGGCGGTTCTTAATGAAAAACTGTTTTTT. This sequence joins TRBV28 and TRBJ1-4, with D maybe TRBD1 (6 bases). The germline V and J ends were trimmed by 7 bases and 4 bases, with 19 bases remaining between them. The germline gives CDR1 MDHEN, CDR2 SYDVKM. The CDR3 spans 16 residues.

V gene TRBV30 combines with J gene TRBJ1-1; a weak D match, TRBD1 (6 bases). The ends were cut back, 4 bases at V and 3 bases at J, with 15 bases in the middle. Germline lookup yields CDR1 GTSNPN and CDR2 SVGIG (reference sequence). This CDR3 spans 14 amino acids. This chain's CDR3 is CAWTGNRADTEAFF. The CDR3 nucleotides read TGTGCCTGGACCGGGAACAGGGCAGACACTGAAGCTTTCTTT.

This clone occurred once. This chain joins TRBV10-3 and TRBJ1-1; D may be TRBD1 (6 bases). Trimming left V 10 bases short and J 6 bases short, with 24 bases between. This CDR3 spans 15 amino acids. Germline loops: CDR1 ENHRY, CDR2 SYGVKD. Here the CDR3 DNA reads TGTGCCAGCCGAACCCTACAGGGTGTTAATCCTGAAGCTTTCTTT. This translates into CASRTLQGVNPEAFF.

About this clone itself: The same CDR3 can be traced to other DNA sequences in this sample. CDR3 nucleotides: TGTGCCAGCAGCTCCACTGGCTCTGGAAACACCATATATTTT. It yields the protein CASSSTGSGNTIYF. The gene calls are TRBV7-9 and TRBJ1-3; D is undetermined. Germline V lookup: CDR1 SEHNR, CDR2 FQNEAQ (reference sequence). V was clipped by 4 bases and J by 0 bases, with 7 bases between them. The CDR3 is 14 residues long.

This clone has only one observation. This chain joins TRBV28 and TRBJ2-1, with 11 bases aligning to TRBD2. V shed 4 bases, J shed 5 bases, and the junction held 4 bases outside the gene matches. The germline V gene has CDR1 MDHEN and CDR2 SYDVKM. CDR3 length equals 15 residues. For the CDR3, the DNA is TGTGCCAGCAGTTCCGCGGGACTAGCGGACAATGAGCAGTTCTTC. Amino acids: CASSSAGLADNEQFF.

The gene calls are TRBV7-2 and TRBJ1-1; D not certain. The V end lost 1 base, the J end lost 3 bases, and 6 bases lay between the germline ends. Germline V gives CDR1 SGHTA, CDR2 FQGNSA. CDR3 length: 13 residues. CDR3 in DNA: TGTGCCAGCAGCTTAGAACGGTACACTGAAGCTTTCTTT. The encoded protein is CASSLERYTEAFF.

This rearrangement joins TRBV6-5 to TRBJ2-5; 8 bases agree with TRBD2. CDR1 is MNHEY, CDR2 SVGAGI, per germline. The junction had 5 bases not matched to a gene; V was cut back by 6 bases and J by 2 bases. There are 14 residues in the CDR3. The CDR3 DNA is TGTGCCAGCAGCACAACTAGCGGTCAAGAGACCCAGTACTTC. Protein sequence: CASSTTSGQETQYF.

This sequence joins TRBV11-2 and TRBJ1-3; 9 bases map to TRBD1. V lost 2 bases to trimming and J lost 0 bases; unmatched junction nucleotides: 5. Germline CDR1 SGHAT, CDR2 FQNNGV. This CDR3 has 17 amino acids. CDR3 DNA: TGTGCCAGCAGCTTAACCCACAGGGGGCGCTCTGGAAACACCATATATTTT. It codes for CASSLTHRGRSGNTIYF.

Turning to this clone: The junction departs from germline at one end; a sequencing error may be responsible. The genes are TRBV7-8 and TRBJ2-1; 8 bases are a match to TRBD2. The germline V gene has CDR1 SGHVS and CDR2 FQNEAQ. There are 15 residues in the CDR3. The CDR3, as DNA: TGTGCCAGCAGCCCACTAGCGGCCACCTACAGTGAGCAGTTCTTC. Protein product: CASSPLAATYSEQFF.

The rearrangement uses TRBV27 and TRBJ2-7, with TRBD1 as a possible D gene (5 bases). The CDR3 sequence is 13 residues long. The germline V gene has CDR1 MNHEY and CDR2 SMNVEV (reference sequence). The ends were cut back, 2 bases at V and 6 bases at J, with 11 bases in the middle. The CDR3 here is CASSLISGLEQYF. The CDR3 nucleotides read TGTGCCAGCAGTTTAATCTCAGGGCTCGAGCAGTACTTC.